Each of the 30 T cell receptor beta chains below was sequenced from the same sample in a study of Ad26.COV2.S vaccination and SARS-CoV-2 variants. Sequenced by immunoSEQ multiplex PCR; TCRdb stores in-frame clones only, minus some. The sample lists roughly 420,000 clones, 89% occurring once. The sample's treatment: roughly 20 received Ad26.COV2.S at low or high dose, single or two shots; roughly five received placebo; per-sample allocation not given. Sampling was done on day 63 after the first vaccine or placebo injection. Sequencing used peripheral blood, obtained in a trial of Ad26.COV2.S vaccine versus placebo. The receptors were gathered from a person between 18 and 59 years old who received the Ad26.COV2.S COVID-19 vaccine or a placebo.

This sequence joins TRBV11-2 and TRBJ1-1, with 8 bases lining up with TRBD1. J was trimmed by 7 bases and V by 5 bases; bases with no gene match: 3. This CDR3 is built from 12 residues. Germline CDR1 and CDR2: SGHAT and FQNNGV. The CDR3 reads CASSPTGDEAFF. DNA for the CDR3: TGTGCCAGCAGCCCGACAGGGGATGAAGCTTTCTTT.

V is TRBV7-9 and J is TRBJ2-2; D call uncertain. Germline V lookup: CDR1 SEHNR, CDR2 FQNEAQ (reference sequence). CDR3 size: 13 residues. The germline V and J ends were trimmed by 10 bases and 4 bases, with 13 bases remaining between them. CDR3 protein: CATARHTTGELFF. CDR3 bases: TGTGCCACCGCTAGGCATACCACCGGGGAGCTGTTTTTT.

The rearrangement uses TRBV28 and TRBJ1-5; the match to TRBD1 covers 8 bases. The CDR3 has 16 amino acids. CDR1 MDHEN and CDR2 SYDVKM come from the germline V gene. V shed 6 bases, J shed 2 bases, and the junction held 9 bases outside the gene matches. The CDR3 protein is CASSTGQGGGNQPQHF. The CDR3 bases are TGTGCCAGCAGCACTGGACAGGGCGGAGGCAATCAGCCCCAGCATTTT. Complete variable domain (other parts from reference TRBV28 and TRBJ1-5): DVKVTQSSRYLVKRTGEKVFLECVQDMDHENMFWYRQDPGLGLRLIYFSYDVKMKEKGDIPEGYSVSREKKERFSLILESASTNQTSMYLCASSTGQGGGNQPQHFGDGTRLSIL.

The rearrangement joins TRBV3-1 (or the pseudogene TRBV3-2) to TRBJ2-7, with D hard to call. V lost 4 bases, J lost 4 bases, and 14 bases lay in between. This CDR3 contains 14 residues. From germline, CDR1 is LGHDT and CDR2 YNNKEL (reference sequence). CDR3 amino acids: CASSPRASQYEQYF. The CDR3 nucleotides are TGTGCCAGCAGCCCACGGGCCTCCCAATACGAGCAGTACTTC.

The chain has TRBV19 and TRBJ1-2; no clear D. The germline V and J ends were trimmed by 0 bases and 2 bases, with 4 bases remaining between them. The CDR3 contains 13 residues. Germline V gene lookup returns CDR1 LNHDA and CDR2 SQIVND (reference sequence). DNA of the CDR3: TGTGCCAGTAGTATAGATGGGAACTATGGCTACACCTTC. It is translated as CASSIDGNYGYTF.

This clone was seen just once. The rearrangement uses TRBV7-2 and TRBJ2-5; 12 bases agree with TRBD1. Trimming removed 4 bases from V and 4 bases from J; junction bases left unmatched: 1. The CDR3 loop spans 14 amino acids. Germline CDR1 reads SGHTA; CDR2 reads FQGNSA. CDR3 sequence reads: CASSWDRGRETQYF. Here the CDR3 DNA reads TGTGCCAGCAGCTGGGACAGGGGGCGAGAGACCCAGTACTTC.

The chain employs TRBV27 and TRBJ1-1; 7 bases match TRBD1. Germline CDR1 reads MNHEY; CDR2 reads SMNVEV (reference sequence). V dropped 3 bases and J dropped 4; count of bases not matched to a gene: 5. The CDR3 has 14 amino acids. In DNA, the CDR3 is TGTGCCAGCAGTTTTCGAAGGGGGCTCACTGAAGCTTTCTTT. Translating gives CASSFRRGLTEAFF.

This clone occurred a few times. The chain has TRBV6-5 and TRBJ1-2, with TRBD1 as a possible D gene (6 bases). V was cut by 5 bases and J by 8 bases, with 12 bases left in between. Germline CDR1 MNHEY, CDR2 SVGAGI. The CDR3 consists of 12 residues. The CDR3 loop is CASSPNGGGYTF. The CDR3 DNA reads TGTGCCAGCAGTCCCAACGGGGGCGGCTACACCTTC.

To note about this clone: Germline and junction disagree at one end, which may indicate a read error. The gene calls are TRBV2 and TRBJ2-4, with D possibly TRBD1 on 5 matching bases. This CDR3 is built from 11 residues. CDR1 and CDR2 (germline): SNHLY, FYNNEI. CDR3 loop: CASTEGDIQYF. The DNA for the CDR3 is TGTGCCAGCACTGAAGGGGACATTCAGTACTTC.

The chain recombines TRBV5-5 with TRBJ1-2; TRBD1 aligns across 9 bases. V lost 0 bases and J lost 6; bases outside the gene matches: 0. Germline V gene data show CDR1 as SGHKS and CDR2 as YYEKEE (reference sequence). CDR3 size: 13 residues. The CDR3 spells CASSLGQGDGYTF. As DNA, the CDR3 is TGTGCCAGCAGCTTGGGACAGGGGGATGGCTACACCTTC.

The chain links TRBV19 to TRBJ1-6; 8 nucleotides line up with TRBD1. The CDR3 covers 14 residues. With 5 bases clipped from V and 7 bases from J, the junction kept 4 bases outside the gene matches. In germline, CDR1 is LNHDA, CDR2 SQIVND (reference sequence). Here the CDR3 reads CASSAGQGNSPLHF. The CDR3, as DNA: TGTGCCAGTAGTGCCGGACAGGGAAATTCACCCCTCCACTTT.

This chain uses TRBV7-3 with TRBJ2-5, with 13 nucleotides matching TRBD2. The germline gives CDR1 SGHTA, CDR2 FQGTGA. V shed 4 bases, J shed 2 bases, and the junction held 4 bases outside the gene matches. The CDR3 has 16 amino acids. In DNA, the CDR3 is TGTGCCAGCAGCTGGGGACTAGCGGGGTTACAAGAGACCCAGTACTTC. This translates into CASSWGLAGLQETQYF.

The chain combines TRBV2 with TRBJ1-2; D gene unclear. This CDR3 is 14 amino acids long. In germline, CDR1 is SNHLY, CDR2 FYNNEI. With 2 bases removed from V and 4 bases from J, the gap between germline ends came to 11 bases. The CDR3 DNA follows: TGTGCCAGCAGTGAATCGGGCCGGACCTATGGCTACACCTTC. It translates to CASSESGRTYGYTF.

This chain links TRBV6-2 or TRBV6-3 with TRBJ2-7, with unresolved D. The V and J ends lost 4 bases and 5 bases respectively, with 6 bases between them. Germline V gives CDR1 MNHEY, CDR2 SVGEGT. The CDR3 is made up of 11 amino acids. The CDR3 loop reads CASSFFDEQYF. The CDR3 DNA is TGTGCCAGCAGTTTTTTCGACGAGCAGTACTTC.

This chain links TRBV18 with TRBJ1-1, with D perhaps TRBD1 (6 bases). Trimming shortened V by 3 bases and J by 1 base, and 15 bases separated the two germline ends. This CDR3 contains 16 residues. CDR1 is KGHSH and CDR2 is LQKENI in the germline V gene. The CDR3 protein is CASSPLRQVPNTEAFF. In nucleotides, the CDR3 is TGTGCCAGCTCACCGCTACGACAGGTTCCGAACACTGAAGCTTTCTTT.

This clone has at least ten counts. The CDR3, as DNA: TGCGCCAGCAGCAACCGGGTGAGCACTGAAGCTTTCTTT. Translation: CASSNRVSTEAFF. V gene TRBV5-1 combines with J gene TRBJ1-1, with D uncertain. CDR3 length equals 13 residues. V dropped 4 bases and J dropped 4 bases, with 11 bases sitting between them. Germline CDR1 and CDR2: SGHRS and YFSETQ.

This clone was counted once. This rearrangement joins TRBV5-5 to TRBJ1-3, with D unresolved. The CDR3 sequence is 15 residues long. The germline V gene has CDR1 SGHKS and CDR2 YYEKEE (reference sequence). Trimming removed 2 bases at V and 1 base at J, with 10 bases between. Here the CDR3 DNA reads TGTGCCAGCAGCTTAGGGTGGGGATCTGGAAACACCATATATTTT. Its translation is CASSLGWGSGNTIYF.

The rearrangement joins TRBV6-4 to TRBJ1-6, with D tentatively TRBD1 (5 bases). The CDR3 is made up of 17 amino acids. Trimming shortened V by 3 bases and J by 2 bases, and 14 bases separated the two germline ends. Per the germline V gene, CDR1 is MRHNA and CDR2 is SNTAGT. CDR3 DNA sequence: TGTGCCAGCAGTGAATTCCCGACAGAAGCCTATAATTCACCCCTCCACTTT. This gives the protein CASSEFPTEAYNSPLHF.

The chain employs TRBV28 and TRBJ1-4; D is possibly TRBD1 (6 bases). There are 15 residues in the CDR3. Looked up from germline, CDR1 is MDHEN and CDR2 is SYDVKM. V lost 3 bases to trimming and J lost 7 bases, with 15 bases between them. The CDR3 DNA follows: TGTGCCAGCAGTTTCGGGGGGCGCTTCGGTGAAAAACTGTTTTTT. It encodes CASSFGGRFGEKLFF.

The chain carries TRBV27 and TRBJ2-3; no clear D. This CDR3 is built from 15 residues. V was cut by 5 bases and J by 0 bases, with 12 bases left in between. From germline, CDR1 is MNHEY and CDR2 SMNVEV (reference sequence). Here the CDR3 reads CASSRRFPSTDTQYF. Here the CDR3 DNA reads TGTGCCAGCAGTCGTCGGTTCCCGAGCACAGATACGCAGTATTTT.

This clone was detected only a few times. The chain employs TRBV3-1 (or the pseudogene TRBV3-2) and TRBJ1-1; D uncertain. Looked up from germline, CDR1 is LGHDT and CDR2 is YNNKEL (reference sequence). V dropped 7 bases and J dropped 0 bases, with 12 bases sitting between them. The CDR3 has 14 residues. The CDR3 DNA follows: TGTGCCAGCACCCGGAAGCTAATGAACACTGAAGCTTTCTTT. This translates into CASTRKLMNTEAFF.

This chain links TRBV28 with TRBJ1-1; tentative D call: TRBD1 (6 bases). The CDR3 runs 14 residues. V lost 2 bases and J 1 base, leaving 8 bases between the germline ends. Germline loops: CDR1 MDHEN, CDR2 SYDVKM. The CDR3 here is CASSLGQRNTEAFF. For the CDR3, the DNA is TGTGCCAGCAGTTTAGGACAGAGGAACACTGAAGCTTTCTTT. Full variable domain (outside the CDR3, taken from reference TRBV28 and TRBJ1-1): DVKVTQSSRYLVKRTGEKVFLECVQDMDHENMFWYRQDPGLGLRLIYFSYDVKMKEKGDIPEGYSVSREKKERFSLILESASTNQTSMYLCASSLGQRNTEAFFGQGTRLTVV.

The chain uses TRBV6-2 or TRBV6-3 and TRBJ2-7; D not certain. From germline, CDR1 is MNHEY and CDR2 SVGEGT. Trimming stripped 6 bases from V and 8 bases from J, with 17 bases between. CDR3 length: 13 amino acids. The CDR3 nucleotides are TGTGCCAGCAGCCGCCCACGCGGCGTGAAGCAGTACGTC. It is translated as CASSRPRGVKQYV.

A few counts support this clone. V and J are TRBV28 and TRBJ2-7, with D tentatively TRBD2 (6 bases). CDR3 length equals 13 residues. V lost 4 bases to trimming and J lost 7 bases, with 14 bases between them. CDR1 and CDR2 from the germline V gene are MDHEN and SYDVKM. CDR3 coding DNA: TGTGCCAGCAGTTATCCGGGAGTTCGGGAGCAGTACGTC. Protein sequence: CASSYPGVREQYV.

V gene TRBV24-1 combines with J gene TRBJ2-5; TRBD2 aligns across 9 bases. The CDR3 loop spans 15 amino acids. Germline V gene data show CDR1 as KGHDR and CDR2 as SFDVKD. V was pared by 4 bases and J by 4 bases, with 6 bases of the junction left unmatched. CDR3 nucleotide sequence: TGTGCCACCAGTGACGCGGGAGGGCCGGGAGAGACCCAGTACTTC. It yields the protein CATSDAGGPGETQYF.

The rearrangement uses TRBV4-3 and TRBJ2-2, with 11 bases fitting TRBD2. Germline trimming cut 3 bases from V and 5 bases from J; bases unmatched to any gene: 5. This CDR3 has 16 residues. The germline V gene encodes CDR1 LGHNA and CDR2 YSLEER. CDR3 nucleotide sequence: TGCGCCAGCAGCCAGGCACTAGCGGGGGAGACCGGGGAGCTGTTTTTT. This codes for CASSQALAGETGELFF.

The chain recombines TRBV6-2 or TRBV6-3 with TRBJ1-5; the D gene is possibly TRBD1 (6 bases). Trimming left V 1 base short and J 6 bases short, with 19 bases between. CDR1 is MNHEY and CDR2 is SVGEGT in the germline V gene. This CDR3 contains 17 residues. CDR3 amino acids: CASSYLGGGGGIQPQHF. CDR3 in DNA: TGTGCCAGCAGTTACTTGGGCGGGGGGGGCGGAATTCAGCCCCAGCATTTT.

The sample holds one count of this clone. The CDR3 bases are TGTGCCAGCAGCCCTCAATACGAGACCCAGTACTTC. Translating gives CASSPQYETQYF. The V gene is TRBV6-2 or TRBV6-3, the J gene TRBJ2-5; D gene uncertain. V dropped 6 bases and J dropped 5 bases, with 10 bases sitting between them. Germline loops: CDR1 MNHEY, CDR2 SVGEGT. The CDR3 has 12 amino acids.

V and J are TRBV5-4 and TRBJ1-1, with D perhaps TRBD1 (5 bases). The germline CDR1 and CDR2 sequences are SGHNT and YYREEE (reference sequence). V was clipped by 9 bases and J by 4 bases, with 16 bases between them. The CDR3 totals 13 residues. CDR3: CATRVEGITEAFF. CDR3 bases: TGTGCCACGAGGGTCGAGGGGATCACTGAAGCTTTCTTT.

The rearrangement joins TRBV28 to TRBJ1-4; possible D gene TRBD1, 5 bases. V lost 7 bases, J lost 3 bases, and 12 bases lay in between. This CDR3 is built from 14 residues. Per germline, CDR1 MDHEN and CDR2 SYDVKM. CDR3 amino acids: CASIPWGPNEKLFF. DNA of the CDR3: TGTGCCAGCATTCCCTGGGGACCTAATGAAAAACTGTTTTTT.